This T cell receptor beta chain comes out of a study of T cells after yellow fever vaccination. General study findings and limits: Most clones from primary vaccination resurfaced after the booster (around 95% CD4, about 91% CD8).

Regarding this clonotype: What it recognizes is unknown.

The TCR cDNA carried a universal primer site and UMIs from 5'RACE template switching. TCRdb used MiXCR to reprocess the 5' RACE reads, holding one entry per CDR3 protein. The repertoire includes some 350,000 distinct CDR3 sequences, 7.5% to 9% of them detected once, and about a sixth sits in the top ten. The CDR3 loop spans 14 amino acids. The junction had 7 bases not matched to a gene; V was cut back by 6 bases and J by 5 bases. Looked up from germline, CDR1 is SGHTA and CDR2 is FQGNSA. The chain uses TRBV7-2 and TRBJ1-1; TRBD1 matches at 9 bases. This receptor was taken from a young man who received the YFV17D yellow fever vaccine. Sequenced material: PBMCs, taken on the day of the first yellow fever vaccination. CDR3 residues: CASRAGTGNTEAFF. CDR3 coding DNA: TGTGCCAGCAGGGCCGGGACAGGGAATACTGAAGCTTTCTTT.